The 12 T cell receptor beta chains given below trace back to one sample, sequenced in a study of cytomegalovirus exposure and HLA in healthy donors. The PCR had 60 Vbeta and 13 Jbeta primers. Sequencing used immunoSEQ multiplex PCR; TCRdb keeps in-frame clones, though not all of them. The sample yields 140,000 to 150,000 clones, around 79% seen once. Material for sequencing was PBMCs. These receptors originate from a male donor in good health and CMV-seronegative.

This clone was found many times. The chain has TRBV11-2 and TRBJ2-1, with D tentatively TRBD2 (7 bases). The V end lost 0 bases, the J end lost 6 bases, and 15 bases lay between the germline ends. The CDR3 loop spans 16 amino acids. The germline CDR1 and CDR2 sequences are SGHAT and FQNNGV. The CDR3 bases are TGTGCCAGCAGCTTAGAGGGGGGGGGCCCGAGCAATGAGCAGTTCTTC. It yields the protein CASSLEGGGPSNEQFF.

J is TRBJ1-2 and V is TRBV30; D remains ambiguous. Germline V gives CDR1 GTSNPN, CDR2 SVGIG (reference sequence). Trimming pared 0 bases from V and 4 bases from J, leaving 6 bases between. This CDR3 spans 12 amino acids. The CDR3 reads CAWSVRGYGYTF. The CDR3 bases are TGTGCCTGGAGTGTTCGGGGCTATGGCTACACCTTC. Full variable domain (outside the CDR3, taken from reference TRBV30 and TRBJ1-2): SQTIHQWPATLVQPVGSPLSLECTVEGTSNPNLYWYRQAAGRGLQLLFYSVGIGQISSEVPQNLSASRPQDRQFILSSKKLLLSDSGFYLCAWSVRGYGYTFGSGTRLTVV.

The J gene is TRBJ1-5, the V gene TRBV9, with D tentatively TRBD1 (6 bases). This CDR3 region has 15 residues. Germline V gene data show CDR1 as SGDLS and CDR2 as YYNGEE. Trimming pared 4 bases from V and 1 base from J, leaving 12 bases between. The DNA for the CDR3 is TGTGCCAGCAGCCCCGAGGGGGGGAGCAATCAGCCCCAGCATTTT. Translated, it gives CASSPEGGSNQPQHF.

The chain couples TRBV4-1 to TRBJ2-3, with D uncertain. The CDR3 loop spans 14 amino acids. With 4 bases removed from V and 5 bases from J, the gap between germline ends came to 13 bases. Per germline, CDR1 MGHRA and CDR2 YSYEKL. CDR3 sequence reads: CASSPFLAVDTQYF. CDR3 nucleotides: TGCGCCAGCAGCCCGTTCTTGGCAGTAGATACGCAGTATTTT.

V usage is TRBV7-2 and J usage is TRBJ2-5; tentatively, D is TRBD2 (7 bases). Trimming stripped 2 bases from V and 3 bases from J, with 10 bases between. This CDR3 is 14 amino acids long. CDR1 SGHTA and CDR2 FQGNSA come from the germline V gene. The CDR3 nucleotides read TGTGCCAGCAGCTTAAGGGGGGGCAAAGAGACCCAGTACTTC. Its protein product is CASSLRGGKETQYF.

V gene TRBV18 combines with J gene TRBJ2-5, with 8 positions matching TRBD2. J lost 2 bases, V lost 8 bases, and 4 bases had no gene match. Per germline, CDR1 KGHSH and CDR2 LQKENI. This CDR3 spans 13 amino acids. CDR3 coding DNA: TGTGCCAGCCTTAGCGGGGCACAAGAGACCCAGTACTTC. Translated, it gives CASLSGAQETQYF.

This clone was detected a few times. V is TRBV23-1 and J is TRBJ1-5; the D gene is possibly TRBD1 (6 bases). TRBV23-1 is an ORF, with its function uncertain. The CDR3 runs to 14 residues. The ends were cut back, 1 base at V and 4 bases at J, with 8 bases in the middle. In nucleotides, the CDR3 is TGCGCCAGCAGTCAATGGACAGATAATCAGCCCCAGCATTTT. Its translation: CASSQWTDNQPQHF.

The rearrangement uses TRBV18 and TRBJ2-7, with TRBD2 matching over 15 bases. Trimming cost V 2 bases and J 5 bases; bases outside gene matches: 4. Germline V CDR1 and CDR2: KGHSH, LQKENI. This CDR3 has 16 residues. This chain's CDR3 is CASSPGGTSGGNEQYF. The CDR3 nucleotides are TGTGCCAGCTCACCAGGGGGGACTAGCGGGGGGAACGAGCAGTACTTC. Using reference TRBV18 and TRBJ2-7 for the parts outside the CDR3, the full variable domain is NAGVMQNPRHLVRRRGQEARLRCSPMKGHSHVYWYRQLPEEGLKFMVYLQKENIIDESGMPKERFSAEFPKEGPSILRIQQVVRGDSAAYFCASSPGGTSGGNEQYFGPGTRLTVT.

The V call is TRBV7-3, the J call TRBJ2-3; tentative D call: TRBD1 (6 bases). CDR3 length: 15 residues. Trimming removed 2 bases from V and 4 bases from J, with 13 bases in between. Per the germline V gene, CDR1 is SGHTA and CDR2 is FQGTGA. CDR3 protein: CASSLGGRVSDTQYF. DNA for the CDR3: TGTGCCAGCAGCTTAGGGGGCCGGGTCTCAGATACGCAGTATTTT.

The CDR3, as DNA: TGTGCCAGCAGTTACGGGGGGGGACCCCACTACGAGCAGTACTTC. This translates into CASSYGGGPHYEQYF. This chain uses TRBV6-5 with TRBJ2-7, with 7 bases identical to TRBD2. The J segment lost 3 bases and the V segment lost 2 bases, leaving 7 bases of the junction unmatched. Germline V gene sequence: CDR1 MNHEY, CDR2 SVGAGI. The CDR3 consists of 15 residues.

The V call is TRBV7-3, the J call TRBJ2-1; TRBD2 matches at 13 bases. From germline, CDR1 is SGHTA and CDR2 FQGTGA. J lost 6 bases, V lost 5 bases, and 10 bases had no gene match. This CDR3 comprises 17 residues. CDR3 sequence: CASSPRGLAGNLNEQFF. The CDR3 nucleotides are TGTGCCAGCAGCCCGAGGGGACTAGCGGGAAATCTCAATGAGCAGTTCTTC.

The chain joins TRBV27 to TRBJ2-2; 9 nucleotides match TRBD1. Germline loops: CDR1 MNHEY, CDR2 SMNVEV (reference sequence). The CDR3 runs 16 residues. With V trimmed by 1 base and J by 7 bases, 7 bases remained unmatched. CDR3: CASSLFGTGPHGELFF. CDR3 in DNA: TGTGCCAGCAGTTTATTTGGGACAGGGCCCCACGGGGAGCTGTTTTTT.